These 5 T cell receptor beta chains were all obtained from the same sample, sequenced in a study of T-cell memory formation after mild COVID-19. TCRdb used MiXCR to reprocess the 5' RACE reads, holding one entry per CDR3 protein. Here the sample spans under 110,000 distinct CDR3 sequences, around 11% being singletons. The specimen sequenced was PBMCs or a T cell subset sorted from them (not recorded which). These receptor sequences come from an adult woman who had mild COVID-19 (a few samples of this study predate the infection). Cell type and time point are not known.

This clonotype was observed a handful of times. The chain recombines TRBV4-1 with TRBJ1-4; D is unresolved. This CDR3 is 14 amino acids long. V lost 3 bases and J 2 bases, leaving 7 bases between the germline ends. The V gene's germline CDR1 is MGHRA and CDR2 YSYEKL. CDR3 DNA sequence: TGCGCCAGCAGCCAGATCAGTACTAATGAAAAACTGTTTTTT. It encodes CASSQISTNEKLFF.

V usage is TRBV4-2 and J usage is TRBJ2-2; no firm D call. Germline V lookup: CDR1 LGHNA, CDR2 YNFKEQ. The CDR3 runs 14 residues. V was trimmed by 4 bases and J by 5 bases, leaving 11 bases between them. DNA for the CDR3: TGTGCCAGCAGCCCCCAGGAAGGAACCGGGGAGCTGTTTTTT. Translated: CASSPQEGTGELFF.

The V and J genes are TRBV20-1 and TRBJ2-7, with 9 bases that match TRBD2. The germline V gene encodes CDR1 DFQATT and CDR2 SNEGSKA (reference sequence). There are 13 residues in the CDR3. V lost 3 bases, J lost 5 bases, and 5 bases stayed unmatched. The CDR3 here is CSASGTSRDEQYF. CDR3 coding DNA: TGCAGTGCTAGCGGGACTAGCCGCGACGAGCAGTACTTC.

This clonotype was detected only a few times. The genes are TRBV5-1 and TRBJ1-4, with TRBD1 matching 9 bases. Looked up from germline, CDR1 is SGHRS and CDR2 is YFSETQ. The length of the CDR3 is 20 residues. J lost 2 bases, V lost 4 bases, and 18 bases had no gene match. The CDR3 DNA follows: TGCGCCAGCAGCCCGCTTCCGGGACAGGGCCTCGGGAGGACTAATGAAAAACTGTTTTTT. Its protein is CASSPLPGQGLGRTNEKLFF.

This clonotype was detected only a few times. V and J are TRBV7-6 and TRBJ2-7; D is possibly TRBD2 (5 bases). The CDR3 has 13 amino acids. V was clipped by 5 bases and J by 2 bases, with 10 bases between them. Germline V gene sequence: CDR1 SGHVS, CDR2 FNYEAQ. The CDR3 spells CASSPGFAYEQYF. The DNA of the CDR3 is TGTGCCAGCAGCCCGGGATTCGCCTACGAGCAGTACTTC. The full variable domain, rest sourced from reference TRBV7-6 and TRBJ2-7, is GAGVSQSPRYKVTKRGQDVALRCDPISGHVSLYWYRQALGQGPEFLTYFNYEAQQDKSGLPNDRFSAERPEGSISTLTIQRTEQRDSAMYRCASSPGFAYEQYFGPGTRLTVT.